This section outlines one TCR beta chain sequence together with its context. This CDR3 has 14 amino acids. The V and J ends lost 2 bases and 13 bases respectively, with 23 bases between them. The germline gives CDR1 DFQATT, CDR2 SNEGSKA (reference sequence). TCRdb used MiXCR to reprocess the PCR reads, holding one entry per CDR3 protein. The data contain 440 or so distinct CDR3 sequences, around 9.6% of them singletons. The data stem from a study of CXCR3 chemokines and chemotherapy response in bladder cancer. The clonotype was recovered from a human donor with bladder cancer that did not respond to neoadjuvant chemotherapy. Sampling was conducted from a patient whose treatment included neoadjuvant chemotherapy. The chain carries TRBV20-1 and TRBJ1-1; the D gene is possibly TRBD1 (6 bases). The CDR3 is CSARSTKGEWSGFF. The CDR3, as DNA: TGCAGTGCTAGATCCACGAAGGGGGAGTGGAGCGGTTTCTTT.